One and the same sample provided the 23 T cell receptor beta chains below, sequenced in a study of identical twins. TCRdb reanalysed the 5' RACE reads using MiXCR and keeps one entry per CDR3 protein. The table shows 400,000 to 500,000 distinct CDR3 sequences, with 13% to 15% occurring only once. These data are also associated with another study on yellow fever vaccine responses in identical twins.

Sequenced: CD4+ T cells sorted from blood. These receptors originate from a woman under 30 in good health.

This clonotype was counted only a few times. The chain employs TRBV5-1 and TRBJ2-7, with 13 bases aligning to TRBD2. V was clipped by 4 bases and J by 2 bases; unmatched bases: 6. This CDR3 spans 16 amino acids. Germline lookup yields CDR1 SGHRS and CDR2 YFSETQ. The CDR3 DNA sequence: TGCGCCAGCAGCGGGGGGGGACTAGCGGGAACCTACGAGCAGTACTTC. Protein product: CASSGGGLAGTYEQYF. Supplemented by reference TRBV5-1 and TRBJ2-7, the full variable domain reads KAGVTQTPRYLIKTRGQQVTLSCSPISGHRSVSWYQQTPGQGLQFLFEYFSETQRNKGNFPGRFSGRQFSNSRSEMNVSTLELGDSALYLCASSGGGLAGTYEQYFGPGTRLTVT.

This clonotype has just a few counts. The chain has TRBV10-3 and TRBJ2-7; 7 nucleotides match TRBD2. Germline loops: CDR1 ENHRY, CDR2 SYGVKD. This CDR3 is built from 15 residues. The V and J ends lost 10 bases and 4 bases, in that order; junction bases with no gene match: 16. The CDR3 DNA sequence: TGTGCCAGTTTACGGGGCCTGGGGGGACTATACGAGCAGTACTTC. Its protein is CASLRGLGGLYEQYF.

This clonotype was detected many times. The V gene is TRBV5-6, the J gene TRBJ2-1; no definite D call. V was shortened by 3 bases and J by 0 bases, with 16 bases between the two germline ends. The CDR3 loop spans 17 amino acids. Per germline, CDR1 SGHDT and CDR2 YYEEEE. The CDR3 sequence: CASSSGRNRLSYNEQFF. CDR3 DNA sequence: TGTGCCAGCAGCTCGGGCCGTAACAGACTCTCCTACAATGAGCAGTTCTTC.

This rearrangement joins TRBV11-2 to TRBJ2-5; 13 bases are a match to TRBD2. J lost 5 bases, V lost 5 bases, and 8 bases had no gene match. CDR1 is SGHAT, CDR2 FQNNGV, per germline. CDR3 length equals 16 residues. The CDR3 DNA follows: TGTGCCAGCAGCGTCTCCGGGACTAGCGGGGCGGAGACCCAGTACTTC. Encoded protein: CASSVSGTSGAETQYF.

This chain connects TRBV12-3 or TRBV12-4 to TRBJ2-7, with D possibly TRBD1 on 6 matching bases. The length of the CDR3 is 14 residues. Trimming removed 6 bases from V and 2 bases from J, with 14 bases in between. CDR3: CASRLGAGAYEQYF. The DNA for the CDR3 is TGTGCCAGCAGACTCGGGGCAGGGGCCTACGAGCAGTACTTC.

This chain links TRBV5-1 with TRBJ2-4, with D perhaps matching TRBD2 (6 bases). Germline CDR1 and CDR2: SGHRS and YFSETQ. V lost 3 bases and J 15 bases, leaving 22 bases between the germline ends. CDR3 length: 14 residues. CDR3 residues: CASSSDTVAVTWYF. The CDR3, as DNA: TGCGCCAGCAGCTCTGACACTGTAGCGGTCACCTGGTACTTC.

The chain is built from TRBV7-2 and TRBJ2-3; possibly TRBD2 for D (7 bases). Trimming took 3 bases from V and 2 from J, leaving 18 bases between them. The germline gives CDR1 SGHTA, CDR2 FQGNSA. CDR3 length equals 17 residues. This chain's CDR3 is CASSFMLRGRLTDTQYF. CDR3 DNA sequence: TGTGCCAGCAGCTTTATGTTGCGGGGGCGACTCACAGATACGCAGTATTTT.

CDR3 in amino acids: CASSQIFSNEQFF. In nucleotides, the CDR3 is TGTGCCAGCAGCCAAATATTCTCCAATGAGCAGTTCTTC. The genes are TRBV14 and TRBJ2-1; D ambiguous. The CDR3 runs to 13 residues. The germline gives CDR1 SGHDN, CDR2 FVKESK. The ends were cut back, 2 bases at V and 6 bases at J, with 8 bases in the middle. Full variable domain (rest looked up from reference TRBV14 and TRBJ2-1): EAGVTQFPSHSVIEKGQTVTLRCDPISGHDNLYWYRRVMGKEIKFLLHFVKESKQDESGMPNNRFLAERTGGTYSTLKVQPAELEDSGVYFCASSQIFSNEQFFGPGTRLTVL.

This clonotype has more than one count but fewer than ten. The J gene is TRBJ2-3, the V gene TRBV10-3, with D possibly matching TRBD2 (7 bases). The V end was cut by 4 bases, the J end by 4 bases, with 12 bases between. Looked up from germline, CDR1 is ENHRY and CDR2 is SYGVKD. This CDR3 is built from 14 residues. CDR3 sequence reads: CAISVAGAADTQYF. Here the CDR3 DNA reads TGTGCCATCAGTGTTGCGGGGGCAGCAGATACGCAGTATTTT.

This clonotype was picked up a small number of times. This chain uses TRBV29-1 with TRBJ2-7, with 7 bases aligning to TRBD1. This CDR3 spans 12 amino acids. Germline V lookup: CDR1 SQVTM, CDR2 ANQGSEA. The J segment lost 2 bases and the V segment lost 7 bases, leaving 5 bases of the junction unmatched. The CDR3 bases are TGCAGCGCAGGGGGAAATACCTACGAGCAGTACTTC. As protein: CSAGGNTYEQYF.

This clonotype was detected only a few times. The chain uses TRBV7-8 and TRBJ2-5; D gene uncertain. Trimming shortened V by 0 bases and J by 5 bases, and 10 bases separated the two germline ends. Germline loops: CDR1 SGHVS, CDR2 FQNEAQ. The CDR3 contains 14 residues. Here the CDR3 reads CASSLAKRRETQYF. The CDR3 nucleotides are TGTGCCAGCAGCTTAGCTAAACGACGGGAGACCCAGTACTTC. Filled out from reference TRBV7-8 and TRBJ2-5, the complete variable domain reads GAGVSQSPRYKVAKRGQDVALRCDPISGHVSLFWYQQALGQGPEFLTYFQNEAQLDKSGLPSDRFFAERPEGSVSTLKIQRTQQEDSAVYLCASSLAKRRETQYFGPGTRLLVL.

The V and J genes are TRBV4-3 and TRBJ2-5; TRBD2 matches at 7 bases. The germline gives CDR1 LGHNA, CDR2 YSLEER. With 1 base clipped from V and 6 bases from J, the junction kept 11 bases outside the gene matches. This CDR3 contains 16 residues. CDR3 sequence reads: CASSQGAGTIRKTQYF. The CDR3 region has the DNA TGCGCCAGCAGCCAAGGTGCCGGGACTATAAGAAAGACCCAGTACTTC.

This chain uses TRBV9 with TRBJ2-1, with D hard to call. CDR1 SGDLS and CDR2 YYNGEE come from the germline V gene. The CDR3 spans 14 residues. Trimming stripped 4 bases from V and 4 bases from J, with 12 bases between. CDR3 DNA sequence: TGTGCCAGCAGCTCCTACTCTGGGTACAATGAGCAGTTCTTC. Its translation is CASSSYSGYNEQFF.

The chain has TRBV29-1 and TRBJ2-5; weak D call: TRBD2 (6 bases). V shed 5 bases and J shed 2 bases, with 15 bases lying between them. Germline CDR1 and CDR2: SQVTM and ANQGSEA. The CDR3 extends over 14 amino acids. The CDR3 loop reads CSVSGTGVQETQYF. CDR3 nucleotides: TGCAGCGTTTCCGGGACGGGGGTGCAAGAGACCCAGTACTTC.

Here the CDR3 reads CATSRERGWGTDTQYF. The CDR3 coding sequence is TGTGCCACCAGCAGAGAAAGGGGCTGGGGCACAGATACGCAGTATTTT. V and J are TRBV15 and TRBJ2-3; D might be TRBD1 (5 bases). The CDR3 has 16 residues. Trimming took off 0 bases at V and 1 base at J, with 11 bases between the two ends. Per germline, CDR1 LNHNV and CDR2 YYDKDF (reference sequence).

This clonotype was seen ten or more times. The chain links TRBV4-2 to TRBJ2-1; the match to TRBD2 covers 11 bases. Losses at the gene ends were 3 bases for V and 6 bases for J; bases not matched to a gene: 4. CDR3 size: 15 residues. Germline V gives CDR1 LGHNA, CDR2 YNFKEQ. CDR3 DNA sequence: TGTGCCAGCAGCCAGGGACTAGCGGAATTCAATGAGCAGTTCTTC. This encodes CASSQGLAEFNEQFF.

This clonotype was detected only a few times. The CDR3 sequence is CASSSGGLAGHNEQFF. CDR3 coding DNA: TGTGCCAGCAGCTCAGGGGGTCTAGCGGGTCACAATGAGCAGTTCTTC. J is TRBJ2-1 and V is TRBV9, with a possible D match to TRBD2 (8 bases). V shed 4 bases and J shed 5 bases, with 19 bases lying between them. Germline assignment: CDR1 SGDLS and CDR2 YYNGEE. The CDR3 is 16 residues long.

The chain uses TRBV11-2 and TRBJ2-3; 8 positions match TRBD1. The CDR3 consists of 15 residues. Germline lookup yields CDR1 SGHAT and CDR2 FQNNGV. V lost 1 base and J lost 5; bases outside the gene matches: 5. The CDR3 loop reads CASSLGDRGIDTQYF. The CDR3 nucleotides are TGTGCCAGCAGCTTAGGAGACAGGGGAATAGATACGCAGTATTTT.

This clonotype was detected only a few times. The chain carries TRBV11-2 and TRBJ2-7; no reliable D call. Germline lookup yields CDR1 SGHAT and CDR2 FQNNGV. Deletions cut 0 bases from V and 3 bases from J, with 6 bases between. The CDR3 has 13 amino acids. CDR3 sequence: CASSLEWGYEQYF. The CDR3 DNA reads as TGTGCCAGCAGCTTAGAATGGGGCTACGAGCAGTACTTC. Drawing the rest from reference TRBV11-2 and TRBJ2-7, the complete variable domain is EAGVAQSPRYKIIEKRQSVAFWCNPISGHATLYWYQQILGQGPKLLIQFQNNGVVDDSQLPKDRFSAERLKGVDSTLKIQPAKLEDSAVYLCASSLEWGYEQYFGPGTRLTVT.

This clonotype was detected ten times or more. The chain recombines TRBV7-2 with TRBJ2-1; D might be TRBD2 (6 bases). Deletions cut 3 bases from V and 7 bases from J, with 13 bases between. The V gene's germline CDR1 is SGHTA and CDR2 FQGNSA. The CDR3 has 14 amino acids. DNA for the CDR3: TGTGCCAGCAGCTTGGCGGGGCTCTTGAATGAGCAGTTCTTC. It yields the protein CASSLAGLLNEQFF.

The gene calls are TRBV7-8 and TRBJ2-2, with D maybe TRBD2 (7 bases). The V end lost 3 bases, the J end lost 5 bases, and 13 bases lay between the germline ends. CDR1 SGHVS and CDR2 FQNEAQ come from the germline V gene. The CDR3 contains 15 residues. CDR3 sequence: CASSFEGGWTGELFF. DNA for the CDR3: TGTGCCAGCAGCTTTGAGGGGGGGTGGACCGGGGAGCTGTTTTTT. Using reference TRBV7-8 and TRBJ2-2 for the parts outside the CDR3, the full variable domain is GAGVSQSPRYKVAKRGQDVALRCDPISGHVSLFWYQQALGQGPEFLTYFQNEAQLDKSGLPSDRFFAERPEGSVSTLKIQRTQQEDSAVYLCASSFEGGWTGELFFGEGSRLTVL.

The chain employs TRBV6-5 and TRBJ2-2, with TRBD2 identical over 11 bases. V shed 2 bases and J 5 bases; nucleotides not matched to a gene: 1. The CDR3 has 15 residues. CDR1 MNHEY and CDR2 SVGAGI come from the germline V gene. The DNA for the CDR3 is TGTGCCAGCAGTTACGCTAGCGGGGGGACCGGGGAGCTGTTTTTT. Its translation: CASSYASGGTGELFF.

The sample holds a few counts of this clonotype. The chain uses TRBV18 and TRBJ2-7; 11 nucleotides align to TRBD2. J lost 3 bases, V lost 1 base, and 8 bases had no gene match. The CDR3 loop spans 17 amino acids. Germline CDR1 and CDR2: KGHSH and LQKENI. CDR3 amino acids: CASSPQNAGTSGYEQYF. The CDR3 DNA reads as TGTGCCAGCTCACCACAAAACGCTGGGACTAGCGGCTACGAGCAGTACTTC.